These T cell receptor beta chains were read from a single sample in a study of blood T cell repertoires in COVID-19. Method: immunoSEQ multiplex PCR; TCRdb's copy keeps in-frame clones and lacks some. The data contain more than 40,000 clones, over 75% of them seen just once; the ten biggest clones take up 15% to 18%. The sample comprised peripheral blood. The receptors shown here come from a human donor in a cohort sampled during active COVID-19. The donor label of this sample is uncertain. CDR3s include the opening cysteine and the closing phenylalanine or tryptophan. D genes are given only for firm matches. Expanded clones are given a class, and other clones once, few, many or no size at all.

j_call	cdr3_length	v_call	clone_size	d_call	cdr3_nt	cdr3_aa
TRBJ2-2	15	TRBV18	NA	TRBD1	TGTGCCAGCTCACCCGGGACAGGGGGCACCGGGGAGCTGTTTTTT	CASSPGTGGTGELFF
TRBJ1-5	21	TRBV24-1	NA	NA	TGTGCCACCAGTGATTTTAGTGTGCATTACCATGGACAGTGGAGCAATCAGCCCCAGCATTTT	CATSDFSVHYHGQWSNQPQHF
TRBJ1-6	16	TRBV19	NA	NA	TGTGCCAGTAGACTCGGTGCGATCTCCTATAATTCACCCCTCCACTTT	CASRLGAISYNSPLHF
TRBJ2-3	15	TRBV5-1	NA	TRBD2	TGCGCCAGCAAACTAGCGGGGGGACTTAAAGATACGCAGTATTTT	CASKLAGGLKDTQYF
TRBJ1-5	13	TRBV6-5	once	NA	TGTGCCAGTCAGAGGGAAGGTCCGCAGCCCCAGCATTTT	CASQREGPQPQHF
TRBJ1-6	16	TRBV6-4	NA	NA	TGTGCCAGCAGGGACATAGGCCGGGGGACCAATTCACCCCTCCACTTT	CASRDIGRGTNSPLHF
TRBJ2-2	15	TRBV7-9	NA	TRBD1	TGTGCCAGCAGCTTAGCAGGGGGCAAGGCCGGGGAGCTGTTTTTT	CASSLAGGKAGELFF
TRBJ2-7	15	TRBV27	NA	TRBD1	TGTGCCAGCAGTGCGGGACAGGGCCGCGGTTACGAGCAGTACTTC	CASSAGQGRGYEQYF
TRBJ2-5	16	TRBV3-1/TRBV3-2	once	NA	TGTGCCAGCACCGTCGCAGAGCAGGGGCTGGGAGAGACCCAGTACTTC	CASTVAEQGLGETQYF
TRBJ2-7	16	TRBV11-2	NA	TRBD1	TGTGCCAGCAGCTACGGACAGGGATTAGCCTCCTACGAGCAGTACTTC	CASSYGQGLASYEQYF
TRBJ2-6	16	TRBV7-2	NA	TRBD1	TGTGCCAGCAGCTTAGGGACAGGGTTTGGGGCCAACGTCCTGACTTTC	CASSLGTGFGANVLTF
TRBJ2-5	13	TRBV2	NA	TRBD2	TGTGCCAGCCAATCTAGCGGCCAAGAGACCCAGTACTTC	CASQSSGQETQYF
TRBJ2-7	12	TRBV5-1	NA	TRBD1	TGCGCCAGCGGACAGGGGTTGTACGAGCAGTACTTC	CASGQGLYEQYF
TRBJ1-2	17	TRBV7-9	once	TRBD1	TGTGCCAGCGGAAGGGGCGACAGGGGGGAATTGACCTATGGCTACACCTTC	CASGRGDRGELTYGYTF
TRBJ2-3	14	TRBV19	NA	TRBD2	TGTGCCAGTAGTAGCGGGGGGGGCACAGATACGCAGTATTTT	CASSSGGGTDTQYF
TRBJ2-2	19	TRBV6-4	NA	TRBD2	TGTGCCAGCAGTGACGAAGGGGGCGATAGCGGGGGAATCACCGGGGAGCTGTTTTTT	CASSDEGGDSGGITGELFF
TRBJ2-1	15	TRBV13	NA	TRBD1	TGTGCCAGCAGCTTAGGCCCGACAGGGGGGAATGAGCAGTTCTTC	CASSLGPTGGNEQFF
TRBJ1-2	14	TRBV2	NA	NA	TGTGCCAGCAGGGGGAGAGGGCTTAGAGATGGCTACACCTTC	CASRGRGLRDGYTF